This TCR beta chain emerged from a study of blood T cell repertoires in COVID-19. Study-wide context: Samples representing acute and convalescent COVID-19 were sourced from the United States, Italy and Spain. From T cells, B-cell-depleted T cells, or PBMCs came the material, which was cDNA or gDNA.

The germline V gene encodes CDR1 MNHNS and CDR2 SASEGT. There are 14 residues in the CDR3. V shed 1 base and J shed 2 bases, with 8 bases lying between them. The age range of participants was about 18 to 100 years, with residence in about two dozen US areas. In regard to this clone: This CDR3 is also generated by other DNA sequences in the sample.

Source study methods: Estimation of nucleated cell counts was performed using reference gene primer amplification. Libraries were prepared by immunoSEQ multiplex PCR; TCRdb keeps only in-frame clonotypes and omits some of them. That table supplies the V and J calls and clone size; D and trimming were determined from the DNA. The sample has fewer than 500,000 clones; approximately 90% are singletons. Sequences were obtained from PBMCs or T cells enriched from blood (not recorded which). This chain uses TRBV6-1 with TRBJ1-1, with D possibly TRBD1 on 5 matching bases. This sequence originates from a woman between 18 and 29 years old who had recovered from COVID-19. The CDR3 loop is CASSEGQLNTEAFF. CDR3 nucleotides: TGTGCCAGCAGTGAAGGACAGCTCAACACTGAAGCTTTCTTT.